This T cell receptor beta chain was recorded in a study of T-cell reconstitution after alpha-beta-depleted transplantation in children (dated by TCRdb to the mid-2010s). General notes on the study: The study quantitatively tracked T-cell immune reconstitution after TCRalphabeta/CD19-depleted allogeneic hematopoietic cell transplantation in children using TCR repertoire profiling. General conclusions and limits of the study: Over the following months the frequencies of hyperexpanded clones went down, and after one year T-cell counts and TCRbeta diversity were mostly credited to newly produced T cells. In some patients, the high TCRbeta diversity seen at day 60 was put down to recipient T cells and intrathymic progenitors that had survived conditioning. The apparently early alphabetaT-cell count recovery about two months after transplant was reportedly dependent on only several hundred rapidly expanded clones derived from non-depleted graft cells.

Compared with the rest of its sample, this clonotype is medium-sized (0.01 to 0.1%). Its antigen has not been determined. Base quality data are lacking; no much larger clone is found one base away. The library relied on PCR. The data were produced on an Illumina HiSeq 2500. TCR library preparation used molecular barcoding, with unique molecular identifiers applied to normalize quantification of the TCRbeta repertoire. TCRdb reprocessing: public reads trimmed at Q25 with fastp, clones called with MiXCR, in-frame beta chains kept. CDR3 protein duplicates are merged, each entry listing the most common genes and DNA. The sample data list under 20,000 distinct CDR3 sequences, and over 10% of these were observed just once. The top ten clonotypes cover around 33% of the sample. For CDR1 and CDR2, the germline V gene lists SNHLY and FYNNEI. The CDR3 goes from the cysteine to the phenylalanine over 16 residues. Solely the CDR3 DNA is kept, with 48 bases framed from the first base. Trimming removed 3 bases from V and 0 bases from J, leaving 12 bases between the germline ends.

The time point tag for this specimen amounts to: day 60 (about 2 months) after transplantation. In the paper's terms, the treatment or condition label means: allogeneic hematopoietic cell transplantation with graft depleted of TCRalphabeta T cells and CD19 B cells. Transplant recipients were children who received TCRalphabeta/CD19-depleted allogeneic hematopoietic cell grafts. The sequence was obtained from a female patient aged 2 to 10 who had a stem cell transplant for congenital amegakaryocytic thrombocytopenia, so the T cells may come from the graft donor. The sequence is built from TRBV2 and TRBJ2-1; a confident D gene designation cannot be given. The specimen comprised PBMCs, mostly from graft donor cells, sampled 60 days after TCRalphabeta/CD19-depleted stem cell transplant. For the CDR3, the sequence is CASSDFDQSSYNEQFF. The nucleotides are TGTGCCAGCAGTGACTTCGACCAGAGCTCCTACAATGAGCAGTTCTTC.